Given below is one TCR beta chain in context. This entry belongs to a study of cytomegalovirus exposure and HLA in healthy donors. Researchers ran the PCR with 60 Vbeta and 13 Jbeta primers. The assay was immunoSEQ multiplex PCR, and TCRdb's table has in-frame clones only and misses some. The sample includes about 89,000 clones, roughly 79% of them seen just once. The CDR3 has 13 residues. The V and J ends lost 2 bases and 2 bases respectively, with 7 bases between them. The germline V gene has CDR1 SGHKS and CDR2 YYEKEE (reference sequence). The TCR was taken from a male donor in good health and CMV-seronegative. Sequencing was performed on PBMCs. The chain couples TRBV5-5 to TRBJ1-2, with D uncertain. The CDR3 is CASSLNRNYGYTF. CDR3 DNA sequence: TGTGCCAGCAGCTTAAACAGAAACTATGGCTACACCTTC. The full variable domain, with the rest looked up from reference TRBV5-5 and TRBJ1-2, is DAGVTQSPTHLIKTRGQQVTLRCSPISGHKSVSWYQQVLGQGPQFIFQYYEKEERGRGNFPDRFSARQFPNYSSELNVNALLLGDSALYLCASSLNRNYGYTFGSGTRLTVV.